This T cell receptor (beta chain) derives from a study of T cells in Graves' hyperthyroidism and ophthalmopathy. This clonotype has at least ten counts. This CDR3 is 13 amino acids long. The V gene lost 4 bases and the J gene lost 12 bases, with 16 bases spanning the gap. The germline gives CDR1 SNHLY, CDR2 FYNNEI. TCR beta CDR3 regions were amplified from RNA. TCR CDR3 underwent first-round RT-PCR with the HTBI primer set. From the multiplex PCR reads, TCRdb called clonotypes with MiXCR, one entry per CDR3 protein. The data contain more than 300,000 distinct CDR3 sequences, less than 15% of them seen just once; the ten biggest clones take up 9.2%.

The J gene is TRBJ2-1, the V gene TRBV2; TRBD2 might be the D (7 bases). The source is a woman between 18 and 29 years old with Graves' hyperthyroidism. The specimen was blood. This chain's CDR3 is CASSGGGGAPQFF. In DNA, the CDR3 is TGTGCCAGCAGTGGGGGGGGGGGCGCACCGCAGTTCTTC. The complete variable domain, with remaining parts taken from reference TRBV2 and TRBJ2-1, reads EPEVTQTPSHQVTQMGQEVILRCVPISNHLYFYWYRQILGQKVEFLVSFYNNEISEKSEIFDDQFSVERPDGSNFTLKIRSTKLEDSAMYFCASSGGGGAPQFFGPGTRLTVL.